A single sample gave rise to the 7 T cell receptor beta chains below, sequenced in a study of post-analysis software for immune sequencing data. Study-level points and caveats: Higher frequency in patients than in controls was seen for roughly five TRBV segments, with TRBV5-6, TRBV5-1 and TRBV20-1 among them.

Their specific antigens are unknown. TCR beta libraries were prepared from cDNA with unique molecular identifiers. TCRdb used MiXCR to reprocess the PCR reads, holding one entry per CDR3 protein. The sample consists of a few hundred thousand distinct CDR3 sequences, approximately 34% of them appearing once. The specimen was blood. The receptors here all came from a girl aged 2-17 years with multiple sclerosis.

V and J are TRBV7-8 and TRBJ2-1, with TRBD2 matching over 10 bases. The CDR3 runs 18 residues. V shed 5 bases, J shed 2 bases, and the junction held 12 bases outside the gene matches. CDR1 SGHVS and CDR2 FQNEAQ come from the germline V gene. CDR3 nucleotide sequence: TGTGCCAGCAGCCTTAGCAGGCTAGCGGGGGTTCCCTACAATGAGCAGTTCTTC. Translation: CASSLSRLAGVPYNEQFF.

The chain combines TRBV15 with TRBJ2-1, with TRBD2 matching 11 bases. The CDR3 extends over 19 amino acids. V lost 2 bases, J lost 5 bases, and 14 bases stayed unmatched. In germline, CDR1 is LNHNV, CDR2 YYDKDF (reference sequence). Here the CDR3 reads CATSRSVSGLAARNNEQFF. The CDR3 region has the DNA TGTGCCACCAGCAGATCAGTCTCGGGACTAGCGGCACGGAACAATGAGCAGTTCTTC.

This chain joins TRBV20-1 and TRBJ1-6; D might be TRBD1 (5 bases). This CDR3 region has 18 residues. V lost 0 bases, J lost 9 bases, and 24 bases lay in between. The germline V gene has CDR1 DFQATT and CDR2 SNEGSKA (reference sequence). CDR3 sequence (DNA): TGCAGTGCTAGAGATCCTGGCCGGGACCCAATTCGAGCTTCACCCCTCCACTTT. Translation: CSARDPGRDPIRASPLHF.

The V call is TRBV10-3, the J call TRBJ2-7; D unresolved. This CDR3 is built from 12 residues. Germline V gene sequence: CDR1 ENHRY, CDR2 SYGVKD. The V end was cut by 3 bases, the J end by 6 bases, with 9 bases between. In nucleotides, the CDR3 is TGTGCCATCAGTGAAGGGTACGGCGAGCAGTACTTC. Residues: CAISEGYGEQYF.

This clonotype occurred a few times. The chain recombines TRBV20-1 with TRBJ2-7, with TRBD1 identical over 10 bases. Gene TRBJ2-5 matches the end of the DNA better, so the J call may be wrong. Germline CDR1 is DFQATT and CDR2 is SNEGSKA (reference sequence). This CDR3 region has 15 residues. This CDR3 is CSAIPTGGVEETQYF. DNA for the CDR3: TGCAGTGCTATCCCGACAGGGGGCGTAGAAGAGACCCAGTACTTC.

This clonotype was counted a single time. This chain uses TRBV5-1 with TRBJ2-2; 9 bases are a match to TRBD1. Germline V lookup: CDR1 SGHRS, CDR2 YFSETQ. The CDR3 loop spans 15 amino acids. V was pared by 4 bases and J by 4 bases, with 5 bases of the junction left unmatched. CDR3 in amino acids: CASSQQGARTGELFF. The CDR3 nucleotides read TGCGCCAGCAGCCAACAGGGGGCTCGCACCGGGGAGCTGTTTTTT.

V gene TRBV6-5 combines with J gene TRBJ1-1; 8 bases align to TRBD1. Germline CDR1 is MNHEY and CDR2 is SVGAGI. J lost 4 bases, V lost 6 bases, and 7 bases had no gene match. The CDR3 extends over 14 amino acids. The CDR3 reads CASSLGQGRTEAFF. The DNA for the CDR3 is TGTGCCAGCAGCCTTGGACAGGGCCGCACTGAAGCTTTCTTT.